The 21 T cell receptor beta chains presented below share a single source sample, sequenced in a study of blood T cell repertoires in COVID-19. Assay used: immunoSEQ multiplex PCR; TCRdb lists only in-frame clones, some missing. The sample gives 320,000 or so clones, over 80% of which show up once; under 6% is in the top ten. Sequencing input: PBMCs or T cells enriched from blood (not recorded which). All receptors come from a young man who had recovered from COVID-19.

This CDR3 reads CASSLGEGYYSNQPQHF. The CDR3 coding sequence is TGTGCCAGCAGCTTAGGTGAGGGCTATTATAGCAATCAGCCCCAGCATTTT. The chain is built from TRBV11-2 and TRBJ1-5; D is uncertain. CDR1 is SGHAT, CDR2 FQNNGV, per germline. The CDR3 runs 17 residues. V was shortened by 1 base and J by 0 bases, with 13 bases between the two germline ends.

This sequence joins TRBV5-1 and TRBJ1-2, with 9 positions matching TRBD1. The germline CDR1 and CDR2 sequences are SGHRS and YFSETQ. The CDR3 loop spans 15 amino acids. With V trimmed by 3 bases and J by 4 bases, 7 bases remained unmatched. The CDR3: CASSSGTGSFYGYTF. The CDR3, as DNA: TGCGCCAGCAGCTCCGGGACAGGGTCTTTCTATGGCTACACCTTC.

The chain links TRBV7-4 to TRBJ1-3, with D possibly matching TRBD1 (5 bases). The germline gives CDR1 SGHVT, CDR2 SQSDAQ. This CDR3 has 17 amino acids. Trimming took 1 base from V and 0 from J, leaving 13 bases between them. This chain's CDR3 is CASSLGTRRSSGNTIYF. The CDR3 region has the DNA TGTGCCAGCAGCTTAGGGACACGCCGTTCCTCTGGAAACACCATATATTTT.

J is TRBJ1-2 and V is TRBV9, with 7 bases matching TRBD1. The CDR3 loop spans 15 amino acids. V trimming: 4 bases; J trimming: 0 bases; junction bases outside the gene matches: 6. Per germline, CDR1 SGDLS and CDR2 YYNGEE. As DNA, the CDR3 is TGTGCCAGCAGCCTGTGGGACAGCACTAACTATGGCTACACCTTC. Translating it yields CASSLWDSTNYGYTF.

The chain employs TRBV19 and TRBJ2-3; TRBD1 is a possible D gene (6 bases). Germline CDR1 is LNHDA and CDR2 is SQIVND (reference sequence). V lost 5 bases, J lost 10 bases, and 16 bases lay in between. The CDR3 consists of 13 residues. CDR3 protein: CASSRILQGAQYF. CDR3 in DNA: TGTGCCAGTAGTCGAATACTACAGGGTGCGCAGTATTTT. The whole variable domain, filled in from reference TRBV19 and TRBJ2-3, reads DGGITQSPKYLFRKEGQNVTLSCEQNLNHDAMYWYRQDPGQGLRLIYYSQIVNDFQKGDIAEGYSVSREKKESFPLTVTSAQKNPTAFYLCASSRILQGAQYFGPGTRLTVL.

The rearrangement joins TRBV27 to TRBJ1-2, with 8 bases lining up with TRBD1. Germline V gene lookup returns CDR1 MNHEY and CDR2 SMNVEV (reference sequence). Losses at the gene ends were 5 bases for V and 7 bases for J; bases not matched to a gene: 18. This CDR3 has 17 amino acids. As DNA, the CDR3 is TGTGCCAGCAGTCCCTTCCCTACACCTGACAGGGGTTTTGGCTACACCTTC. This encodes CASSPFPTPDRGFGYTF.

The V and J genes are TRBV5-8 and TRBJ1-4, with TRBD1 identical over 7 bases. Trimming at V came to 4 bases and at J to 3 bases, leaving 9 bases not matched to a gene. The CDR3 extends over 16 amino acids. Germline CDR1 is SGHTS and CDR2 is YDEGEE. Here the CDR3 DNA reads TGTGCCAGCAGCCCCAATTCGGGGACAGCTAATGAAAAACTGTTTTTT. Protein sequence: CASSPNSGTANEKLFF.

V is TRBV28 and J is TRBJ2-7; no definite D call. The ends were cut back, 9 bases at V and 1 base at J, with 13 bases in the middle. From germline, CDR1 is MDHEN and CDR2 SYDVKM. CDR3 length: 13 residues. This chain's CDR3 is CASASGQSYEQYF. The DNA of the CDR3 is TGTGCCAGTGCCAGTGGCCAGTCCTACGAGCAGTACTTC.

The chain recombines TRBV5-4 with TRBJ1-1; D is undetermined. This CDR3 is built from 13 residues. The germline V gene encodes CDR1 SGHNT and CDR2 YYREEE (reference sequence). With 4 bases removed from V and 0 bases from J, the gap between germline ends came to 7 bases. In DNA, the CDR3 is TGTGCCAGCAGCAAACAGTTGAACACTGAAGCTTTCTTT. The encoded protein is CASSKQLNTEAFF.

This chain uses TRBV18 with TRBJ1-6; 9 nucleotides line up with TRBD1. V gave up 3 bases and J gave up 10 bases; unmatched junction bases: 4. Looked up from germline, CDR1 is KGHSH and CDR2 is LQKENI. There are 14 residues in the CDR3. CDR3 coding DNA: TGTGCCAGCTCACCGGACAGGGGAGGATCACCCCTCCACTTT. It translates to CASSPDRGGSPLHF.

J is TRBJ2-1 and V is TRBV2, with a weak D call TRBD2 (6 bases). The CDR3 is 17 amino acids. The germline V gene encodes CDR1 SNHLY and CDR2 FYNNEI. The V and J ends lost 6 bases and 7 bases respectively, with 25 bases between them. The CDR3 sequence is CASREDPRIGSGNEQFF. In nucleotides, the CDR3 is TGTGCCAGCAGGGAGGACCCCAGAATCGGGAGCGGGAATGAGCAGTTCTTC.

Here the CDR3 DNA reads TGCGCCAGCAGCTATAATTCCTTTCGTCACGGGAATGAGCAGTTCTTC. Translation: CASSYNSFRHGNEQFF. The chain has TRBV5-1 and TRBJ2-1; D not resolved. The CDR3 runs 16 residues. Germline loops: CDR1 SGHRS, CDR2 YFSETQ. Trimming took 3 bases from V and 7 from J, leaving 20 bases between them.

This sequence joins TRBV11-2 and TRBJ1-2, with TRBD1 matching 9 bases. CDR3 length: 13 residues. Germline trimming cut 4 bases from V and 6 bases from J; bases unmatched to any gene: 3. The germline CDR1 and CDR2 sequences are SGHAT and FQNNGV. In nucleotides, the CDR3 is TGTGCCAGCAGCTCTGGGACAGGGAATGGCTACACCTTC. It is translated as CASSSGTGNGYTF.

This clone was seen a few times. The chain employs TRBV7-8 and TRBJ2-2; tentatively, D is TRBD2 (6 bases). With 1 base removed from V and 2 bases from J, the gap between germline ends came to 11 bases. The length of the CDR3 is 16 residues. The V gene's germline CDR1 is SGHVS and CDR2 FQNEAQ. In nucleotides, the CDR3 is TGTGCCAGCAGCTTAGTTCCGGGACTTAACACCGGGGAGCTGTTTTTT. It yields the protein CASSLVPGLNTGELFF.

This sequence joins TRBV10-3 and TRBJ1-2; D ambiguous. Per germline, CDR1 ENHRY and CDR2 SYGVKD. The length of the CDR3 is 12 residues. V was pared by 3 bases and J by 10 bases, with 12 bases between. The CDR3 sequence is CAISDDTSIYTF. The CDR3 region has the DNA TGTGCCATCAGTGATGACACGTCGATCTACACCTTC.

In nucleotides, the CDR3 is TGTGCCATCGGGACAGGTAACAATGAGCAGTTCTTC. Protein product: CAIGTGNNEQFF. The chain combines TRBV10-3 with TRBJ2-1, with 8 positions matching TRBD1. Per germline, CDR1 ENHRY and CDR2 SYGVKD. V dropped 8 bases and J dropped 5; count of bases not matched to a gene: 2. The CDR3 extends over 12 amino acids.

The chain carries TRBV13 and TRBJ2-5; tentatively, D is TRBD2 (5 bases). CDR1 is PRHDT, CDR2 FYEKMQ, per germline (reference sequence). The CDR3 length is 14 residues. V gave up 0 bases and J gave up 7 bases, with 12 bases separating them. The CDR3 region has the DNA TGTGCCAGCAGCTTAGGTCAGTATGGAGGGACCCAGTACTTC. Protein sequence: CASSLGQYGGTQYF. The full variable domain, rest sourced from reference TRBV13 and TRBJ2-5, is AAGVIQSPRHLIKEKRETATLKCYPIPRHDTVYWYQQGPGQDPQFLISFYEKMQSDKGSIPDRFSAQQFSDYHSELNMSSLELGDSALYFCASSLGQYGGTQYFGPGTRLLVL.

The rearrangement links TRBV6-5 to TRBJ1-1; D not resolved. V lost 2 bases to trimming and J lost 11 bases, with 6 bases between them. The V gene's germline CDR1 is MNHEY and CDR2 SVGAGI. The CDR3 totals 10 residues. The CDR3 protein is CASSYGEAFF. The CDR3 coding sequence is TGTGCCAGCAGTTACGGGGAGGCTTTCTTT.

The gene calls are TRBV9 and TRBJ2-1; 8 bases match TRBD2. V was clipped by 5 bases and J by 7 bases; unmatched bases: 11. This CDR3 is built from 15 residues. Germline V CDR1 and CDR2: SGDLS, YYNGEE. In nucleotides, the CDR3 is TGTGCCAGCAGTCACAGCGGGGGCTGGGGGAATGAGCAGTTCTTC. It encodes CASSHSGGWGNEQFF. Filled out from reference TRBV9 and TRBJ2-1, the complete variable domain reads DSGVTQTPKHLITATGQRVTLRCSPRSGDLSVYWYQQSLDQGLQFLIQYYNGEERAKGNILERFSAQQFPDLHSELNLSSLELGDSALYFCASSHSGGWGNEQFFGPGTRLTVL.

The chain carries TRBV28 and TRBJ1-1; 9 nucleotides agree with TRBD1. This CDR3 has 14 residues. CDR1 MDHEN and CDR2 SYDVKM come from the germline V gene. The ends lost 6 bases at V and 4 bases at J; junction bases unmatched: 6. The CDR3 region has the DNA TGTGCCAGCAGCTACAGGGGGCTCCTCACTGAAGCTTTCTTT. Amino acid sequence: CASSYRGLLTEAFF. Combining the CDR3 with reference TRBV28 and TRBJ1-1 gives the whole variable domain DVKVTQSSRYLVKRTGEKVFLECVQDMDHENMFWYRQDPGLGLRLIYFSYDVKMKEKGDIPEGYSVSREKKERFSLILESASTNQTSMYLCASSYRGLLTEAFFGQGTRLTVV.

J is TRBJ2-5 and V is TRBV4-1; TRBD2 matches 7 bases. The germline CDR1 and CDR2 sequences are MGHRA and YSYEKL. This CDR3 comprises 13 residues. Trimming took 4 bases from V and 5 from J; bases not matched to a gene: 4. For the CDR3, the DNA is TGCGCCAGCAGCCCGGGACTATGGGAGACCCAGTACTTC. This sequence encodes CASSPGLWETQYF.